The 21 T cell receptor beta chains in this list originate from one sample, sequenced in a study of blood T cell repertoires in COVID-19. Data came from immunoSEQ multiplex PCR; TCRdb stores just in-frame clones and leaves some out. The data show 200,000 to 250,000 clones, 65% to 85% seen once. Sequenced sample: PBMCs or T cells enriched from blood (not recorded which). These receptor sequences come from an older woman who had recovered from COVID-19.

The chain employs TRBV30 and TRBJ2-2; TRBD2 aligns across 11 bases. The CDR3 loop spans 15 amino acids. Germline V CDR1 and CDR2: GTSNPN, SVGIG (reference sequence). The ends lost 1 base at V and 7 bases at J; junction bases unmatched: 5. Here the CDR3 DNA reads TGTGCCTGGAGTGCCACTAGCGGGAGTCACGGGGAGCTGTTTTTT. As protein: CAWSATSGSHGELFF.

This chain joins TRBV29-1 and TRBJ1-1; unclear D gene. V lost 4 bases and J 4 bases, leaving 13 bases between the germline ends. The CDR3 runs 13 residues. Per the germline V gene, CDR1 is SQVTM and CDR2 is ANQGSEA. CDR3 region: CSVGSGTGTEAFF. Written as DNA, the CDR3 is TGCAGCGTTGGATCGGGTACGGGCACTGAAGCTTTCTTT. The entire variable domain, with the rest obtained from reference TRBV29-1 and TRBJ1-1, is as follows: SAVISQKPSRDICQRGTSLTIQCQVDSQVTMMFWYRQQPGQSLTLIATANQGSEATYESGFVIDKFPISRPNLTFSTLTVSNMSPEDSSIYLCSVGSGTGTEAFFGQGTRLTVV.

V gene TRBV15 combines with J gene TRBJ1-1; D is unclear. The V gene's germline CDR1 is LNHNV and CDR2 YYDKDF (reference sequence). The CDR3 is 14 residues long. V lost 4 bases and J 3 bases, leaving 12 bases between the germline ends. CDR3 loop: CATSTTGKHTEAFF. Written as DNA, the CDR3 is TGTGCCACCAGCACCACCGGGAAGCACACTGAAGCTTTCTTT.

This chain uses TRBV11-2 with TRBJ2-1, with D perhaps matching TRBD1 (6 bases). The germline V gene encodes CDR1 SGHAT and CDR2 FQNNGV. The V end was cut by 5 bases, the J end by 5 bases, with 19 bases between. The CDR3 consists of 16 residues. The CDR3 DNA sequence: TGTGCCAGCAGCGCCGAACAGGGATTGACCGACAATGAGCAGTTCTTC. Translated: CASSAEQGLTDNEQFF.

The chain is built from TRBV7-9 and TRBJ1-6; 7 bases match TRBD1. The V gene's germline CDR1 is SEHNR and CDR2 FQNEAQ (reference sequence). The CDR3 totals 16 residues. J gave up 15 bases and V 4 bases, and 18 bases lay outside the gene matches. In DNA, the CDR3 is TGTGCCAGCAGCTCCCCGGGACAGACAAAAATTCATGGCCTCCACTTT. Amino acids: CASSSPGQTKIHGLHF. Drawing the rest from reference TRBV7-9 and TRBJ1-6, the complete variable domain is DTGVSQNPRHKITKRGQNVTFRCDPISEHNRLYWYRQTLGQGPEFLTYFQNEAQLEKSRLLSDRFSAERPKGSFSTLEIQRTEQGDSAMYLCASSSPGQTKIHGLHFGNGTRLTVT.

The chain joins TRBV5-4 to TRBJ2-3; D is possibly TRBD1 (5 bases). With 3 bases removed from V and 4 bases from J, the gap between germline ends came to 15 bases. The CDR3 loop spans 15 amino acids. From germline, CDR1 is SGHNT and CDR2 YYREEE (reference sequence). For the CDR3, the DNA is TGTGCCAGCAGCTCCACCCGACAGTTGGCAGATACGCAGTATTTT. Amino acids: CASSSTRQLADTQYF.

V and J are TRBV5-1 and TRBJ2-5; D is possibly TRBD2 (5 bases). V gave up 5 bases and J gave up 4 bases, with 9 bases separating them. CDR3 length equals 12 residues. Germline V gives CDR1 SGHRS, CDR2 YFSETQ. The CDR3 nucleotides read TGCGCCAGCAGGGCGGAGGTAGAGACCCAGTACTTC. Protein product: CASRAEVETQYF.

This sequence joins TRBV14 and TRBJ2-7; D is unclear. V was trimmed by 2 bases and J by 3 bases, leaving 5 bases between them. This CDR3 has 12 amino acids. Germline CDR1 is SGHDN and CDR2 is FVKESK. CDR3 region: CASSQYFYEQYF. DNA for the CDR3: TGTGCCAGCAGCCAATACTTCTACGAGCAGTACTTC.

The chain's CDR3 is CASSIRAGGTDTQYF. The CDR3 DNA sequence: TGTGCCAGTAGTATTAGGGCGGGAGGCACAGATACGCAGTATTTT. This chain uses TRBV19 with TRBJ2-3; the match to TRBD2 covers 7 bases. In germline, CDR1 is LNHDA, CDR2 SQIVND (reference sequence). The CDR3 has 15 residues. V lost 3 bases to trimming and J lost 1 base; unmatched junction nucleotides: 4.

This clone has only one observation. A junction boundary mismatches the germline segment, possibly from a read error. The chain carries TRBV7-3 and TRBJ2-1; 10 bases agree with TRBD2. CDR1 SGHTA and CDR2 FQGTGA come from the germline V gene. The CDR3 spans 15 residues. CDR3 DNA: TGTGCCAGCAGCCTAACTAGCGGGGATTACAATGAGCAGTTCTTC. As protein: CASSLTSGDYNEQFF.

CDR3 protein: CASSQLGGAINEKLFF. In DNA, the CDR3 is TGCGCCAGCAGCCAACTAGGGGGGGCAATTAATGAAAAACTGTTTTTT. The chain combines TRBV4-3 with TRBJ1-4, with D possibly TRBD1 on 6 matching bases. Looked up from germline, CDR1 is LGHNA and CDR2 is YSLEER. V lost 2 bases and J lost 4, with 14 bases in between. The CDR3 is 16 amino acids.

This sequence joins TRBV27 and TRBJ2-1; D might be TRBD1 (5 bases). Germline V gene data show CDR1 as MNHEY and CDR2 as SMNVEV (reference sequence). The CDR3 runs 17 residues. The germline V and J ends were trimmed by 0 bases and 8 bases, with 20 bases remaining between them. CDR3 in amino acids: CASSLSQGYGVSDEQFF. In DNA, the CDR3 is TGTGCCAGCAGTTTATCGCAGGGATACGGAGTCTCGGATGAGCAGTTCTTC.

This sequence joins TRBV3-1 (or the pseudogene TRBV3-2) and TRBJ2-1, with TRBD2 matching 10 bases. Germline V lookup: CDR1 LGHDT, CDR2 YNNKEL (reference sequence). The length of the CDR3 is 16 residues. V shed 1 base, J shed 5 bases, and the junction held 5 bases outside the gene matches. CDR3 in amino acids: CASSQVRLAGDNEQFF. CDR3 bases: TGTGCCAGCAGCCAAGTTCGGCTAGCGGGAGACAATGAGCAGTTCTTC.

CDR3 DNA: TGTGCCAGCAGCGGAACAGGGTTGGGAGGAAACACCATATATTTT. Residues: CASSGTGLGGNTIYF. The chain recombines TRBV9 with TRBJ1-3; the D gene is possibly TRBD1 (6 bases). The CDR3 totals 15 residues. From germline, CDR1 is SGDLS and CDR2 YYNGEE. Trimming cost V 3 bases and J 4 bases, with 14 bases left between them.

The genes are TRBV7-9 and TRBJ1-2; D unclear. The V end was cut by 1 base, the J end by 2 bases, with 8 bases between. CDR1 is SEHNR, CDR2 FQNEAQ, per germline (reference sequence). This CDR3 contains 14 residues. The CDR3 DNA follows: TGTGCCAGCAGCTTAGATGCACAAAACTATGGCTACACCTTC. It specifies CASSLDAQNYGYTF. Together with reference TRBV7-9 and TRBJ1-2, the CDR3 gives the full variable domain: DTGVSQNPRHKITKRGQNVTFRCDPISEHNRLYWYRQTLGQGPEFLTYFQNEAQLEKSRLLSDRFSAERPKGSFSTLEIQRTEQGDSAMYLCASSLDAQNYGYTFGSGTRLTVV.

The rearrangement joins TRBV10-1 to TRBJ2-7; 7 bases agree with TRBD1. V lost 9 bases and J lost 1; bases outside the gene matches: 12. This CDR3 is built from 15 residues. In germline, CDR1 is WNHNN, CDR2 SYGVQD (reference sequence). The CDR3 bases are TGCGCCAGGGTACCGGGACAGAAATGGTCCTACGAGCAGTACTTC. Amino acid sequence: CARVPGQKWSYEQYF.

This clone was picked up one time. This sequence joins TRBV29-1 and TRBJ2-2, with 7 bases lining up with TRBD2. J lost 6 bases, V lost 1 base, and 2 bases had no gene match. CDR1 is SQVTM and CDR2 is ANQGSEA in the germline V gene. The CDR3 covers 13 residues. The CDR3 sequence is CSVEATSSGELFF. Written as DNA, the CDR3 is TGCAGCGTTGAAGCGACTAGCTCCGGGGAGCTGTTTTTT.

V is TRBV6-5 and J is TRBJ1-5, with 7 positions matching TRBD1. V was pared by 7 bases and J by 11 bases, with 17 bases of the junction left unmatched. The germline gives CDR1 MNHEY, CDR2 SVGAGI. CDR3 size: 15 residues. The chain's CDR3 is CASTLGQGGLRAQHF. The CDR3 DNA follows: TGTGCCAGCACCCTCGGCCAGGGGGGCTTGAGGGCCCAGCATTTT.

The chain recombines TRBV3-1 (or the pseudogene TRBV3-2) with TRBJ2-5; 12 nucleotides agree with TRBD2. The CDR3 sequence is 17 residues long. The V gene's germline CDR1 is LGHDT and CDR2 YNNKEL (reference sequence). V shed 2 bases, J shed 2 bases, and the junction held 6 bases outside the gene matches. The CDR3 loop is CASSQSRLAGEQETQYF. Written as DNA, the CDR3 is TGTGCCAGCAGCCAATCCCGACTAGCGGGGGAACAAGAGACCCAGTACTTC.

V is TRBV7-9 and J is TRBJ2-3; 9 nucleotides align to TRBD1. This CDR3 comprises 15 residues. Germline assignment: CDR1 SEHNR and CDR2 FQNEAQ (reference sequence). J was trimmed by 5 bases and V by 5 bases; bases with no gene match: 8. CDR3 sequence (DNA): TGTGCCAGCAGCCAGGACAGGGGCAGGGGAGATACGCAGTATTTT. Residues: CASSQDRGRGDTQYF.

The CDR3 DNA follows: TGTGCCAGCAGCACCCAGTATCATCAGCCCCAGCATTTT. It yields the protein CASSTQYHQPQHF. The chain combines TRBV7-2 with TRBJ1-5; no clear D gene. Germline V gene data show CDR1 as SGHTA and CDR2 as FQGNSA. This CDR3 contains 13 residues. V lost 5 bases, J lost 5 bases, and 10 bases lay in between.